The rows below give T cell receptor beta chains drawn from one sample of a study of shared clonotypes between healthy human individuals. TCRdb's table, derived via immunoSEQ multiplex PCR, lists solely in-frame clones and lacks some. The sample shows about 2.4 million clones, 80% to 95% of them seen only once. Sequenced input: naive CD4+ T cells from PBMCs. Every receptor here comes from a man aged 18 to 29 in good health. Some clones in this sample may be carry-over from other donors' samples. CDR3s include the opening cysteine and the closing phenylalanine or tryptophan. D genes are given only for firm matches. Clone size is given for some rows only: seen once, a few or many times, or a class if the clone is expanded.

V gene	D gene	clone size	J gene	CDR3 DNA	CDR3 protein
TRBV5-4	TRBD2	-	TRBJ2-1	TGTGCCAGCAGCCCCGGGGTAGCGGGAGTCTACAATGAGCAGTTCTTC	CASSPGVAGVYNEQFF
TRBV2	-	once	TRBJ2-7	TGTGCCAGCAGTGAGGTTACCTACGAGCAGTACTTC	CASSEVTYEQYF
TRBV28	TRBD1	-	TRBJ1-6	TGTGCCAGCAGTGGATTTGGTCCGGGACAGGGTAATTCACCCCTCCACTTT	CASSGFGPGQGNSPLHF
TRBV28	-	-	TRBJ2-7	TGTGCCAGCAGCTCCCTGGGGTCCGAGGAGTACTTC	CASSSLGSEEYF
TRBV12-1	-	-	TRBJ1-4	TGTGCCAGCAGCTTTAAGGGGCCGTCGGAAAAACTGTTTTTT	CASSFKGPSEKLFF
TRBV27	TRBD2	few	TRBJ2-2	TGTGCCAGCAGCCGTTCGACTAGCGGGAGGGACGGGGAGCTGTTTTTT	CASSRSTSGRDGELFF
TRBV7-2	TRBD1	-	TRBJ2-5	TGTGCCAGCAGCTTACAGGGGGTTCAAGAGACCCAGTACTTC	CASSLQGVQETQYF
TRBV7-6	-	-	TRBJ2-5	TGTGCCAGCAGCTTAAGACCTCGAGAGACCCAGTACTTC	CASSLRPRETQYF
TRBV27	-	-	TRBJ2-7	TGTGCCAGCAGTTTAGTGGAAACAGTCTCGGGCGAGCAGTACTTC	CASSLVETVSGEQYF
TRBV18	TRBD1	once	TRBJ2-5	TGTGCCAGCTCACCACAACAGGGGAGTGAAGAGACCCAGTACTTC	CASSPQQGSEETQYF
TRBV6-5	-	few	TRBJ2-7	TGTGCCAGCAGTTACGTATCGGATCCCCCCTACGAGCAGTACTTC	CASSYVSDPPYEQYF
TRBV18	-	once	TRBJ2-5	TGTGCCAGCTCCCAGGACAGTCCAAAAGAGACCCAGTACTTC	CASSQDSPKETQYF
TRBV5-4	-	-	TRBJ1-1	TGTGCCAGCAGCTTGGCACCCCGGAACACTGAAGCTTTCTTT	CASSLAPRNTEAFF
TRBV15	-	-	TRBJ1-2	TGTGCCACCAGCATTAATTGGGGCGGCGGCTACACCTTC	CATSINWGGGYTF
TRBV11-1	-	-	TRBJ2-5	TGTGCCAGCAGCCCTGGGGGGTACCAAGAGACCCAGTACTTC	CASSPGGYQETQYF
TRBV19	TRBD1	-	TRBJ2-2	TGTGCCAGTAGTAAAAATCCGGGACAGGGTTTCGCCGGGGAGCTGTTTTTT	CASSKNPGQGFAGELFF
TRBV25-1	TRBD2	-	TRBJ2-1	TGTGCCAGCAGTGAGGTGGGCGGGAGCTACAATGAGCAGTTCTTC	CASSEVGGSYNEQFF
TRBV5-1	TRBD2	-	TRBJ2-7	TGCGCCAGCAGCCCCCCTGGTCGGACTAGCGGGAGTTTTGTGTACGAGCAGTACTTC	CASSPPGRTSGSFVYEQYF
TRBV4-1	-	-	TRBJ2-7	TGCGCCAGCAGCCCCCCGACGGCACGAACCTACGAGCAGTACTTC	CASSPPTARTYEQYF
TRBV5-1	-	-	TRBJ2-3	TGCGCCAGCAGCTTGTCGCTATCGGGAGACCGTTGGTATTTT	CASSLSLSGDRWYF
TRBV5-4	-	-	TRBJ2-5	TGTGCCAGCAGCTTAATGCGGGCGGGGACGGGAGAGACCCAGTACTTC	CASSLMRAGTGETQYF
TRBV28	-	-	TRBJ1-1	TGTGCCAGCAGTGATCGGGACAAGAACACTGAAGCTTTCTTT	CASSDRDKNTEAFF
TRBV30	-	-	TRBJ2-5	TGTGCCTGGAGACCCCGCGGACTCCCAGAGACCCAGTACTTC	CAWRPRGLPETQYF
TRBV28	-	-	TRBJ2-5	TGTGCCAGCAGTCCGGCCCGACTTGGGGGGAAAGAGACCCAGTACTTC	CASSPARLGGKETQYF
TRBV10-3	TRBD2	-	TRBJ2-2	TGTGCCATCAATGGGGTGTCTAGCGGGAGTGGGGAGCTGTTTTTT	CAINGVSSGSGELFF
TRBV19	-	few	TRBJ1-1	TGTGCCAGTAGTATAGGAACCAACACTGAAGCTTTCTTT	CASSIGTNTEAFF
TRBV5-1	TRBD2	-	TRBJ2-1	TGCGCCAGCAGCTTTAACGGGGAGGGGGAGCAGTTCTTC	CASSFNGEGEQFF
TRBV7-2	-	-	TRBJ1-2	TGTGCCAGCAGCTTAGCTCCTGGGAACTATGGCTACACCTTC	CASSLAPGNYGYTF
TRBV11-3	-	-	TRBJ2-7	TGTGCCAGCAGCTTCGGAGCGGGCCCCTACGAGCAGTACTTC	CASSFGAGPYEQYF
TRBV2	-	once	TRBJ2-7	TGTGCCAGCGCGGGGTCCCTTTGGTCCGAGCAGTACTTC	CASAGSLWSEQYF
TRBV28	TRBD2	-	TRBJ2-5	TGTGCCAGCAGTTTAGCGGGACTAGCGGGTGGTGAGACCCAGTACTTC	CASSLAGLAGGETQYF
TRBV7-3	-	-	TRBJ2-1	TGTGCCAGCAGCTCAAACGGAGGCGAGCAGTTCTTC	CASSSNGGEQFF